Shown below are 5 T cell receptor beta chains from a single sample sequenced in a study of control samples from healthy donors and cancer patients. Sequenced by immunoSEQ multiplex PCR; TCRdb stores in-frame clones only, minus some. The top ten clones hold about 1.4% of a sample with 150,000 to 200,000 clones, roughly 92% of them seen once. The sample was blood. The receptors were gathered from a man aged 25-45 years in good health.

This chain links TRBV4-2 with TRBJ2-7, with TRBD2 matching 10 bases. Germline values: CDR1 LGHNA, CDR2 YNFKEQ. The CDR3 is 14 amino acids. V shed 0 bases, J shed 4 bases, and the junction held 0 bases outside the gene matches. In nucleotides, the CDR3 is TGTGCCAGCAGCCAAGAACTAGCGGGATACGAGCAGTACTTC. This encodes CASSQELAGYEQYF.

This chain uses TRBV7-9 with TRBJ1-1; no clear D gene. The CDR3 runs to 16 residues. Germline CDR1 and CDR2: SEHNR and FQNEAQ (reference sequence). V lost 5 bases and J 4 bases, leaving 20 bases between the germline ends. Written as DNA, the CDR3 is TGTGCCAGCAGCCTAAACCCCGGGAGTTGGGGCACTGAAGCTTTCTTT. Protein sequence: CASSLNPGSWGTEAFF. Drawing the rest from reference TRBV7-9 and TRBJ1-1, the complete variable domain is DTGVSQNPRHKITKRGQNVTFRCDPISEHNRLYWYRQTLGQGPEFLTYFQNEAQLEKSRLLSDRFSAERPKGSFSTLEIQRTEQGDSAMYLCASSLNPGSWGTEAFFGQGTRLTVV.

Here the CDR3 DNA reads TGCGCCAGCAGCGTAACCGGGACAGGGGACGGTACGCAGTATTTT. Its translation is CASSVTGTGDGTQYF. The genes are TRBV5-1 and TRBJ2-3; TRBD1 aligns across 10 bases. The CDR3 covers 15 residues. Looked up from germline, CDR1 is SGHRS and CDR2 is YFSETQ. With 4 bases clipped from V and 8 bases from J, the junction kept 10 bases outside the gene matches.

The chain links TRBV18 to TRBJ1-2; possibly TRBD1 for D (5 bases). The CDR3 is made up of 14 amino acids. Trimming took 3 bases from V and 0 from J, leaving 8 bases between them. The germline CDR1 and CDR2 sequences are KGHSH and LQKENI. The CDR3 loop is CASSPGGSNYGYTF. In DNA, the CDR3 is TGTGCCAGCTCACCGGGGGGATCTAACTATGGCTACACCTTC.

The CDR3 region has the DNA TGTGCCTGGGGTCTAGCGGGGACCTACGAGCAGTACTTC. As protein: CAWGLAGTYEQYF. This rearrangement joins TRBV30 to TRBJ2-7; 9 bases line up with TRBD2. Germline V lookup: CDR1 GTSNPN, CDR2 SVGIG (reference sequence). V shed 5 bases and J 2 bases; nucleotides not matched to a gene: 4. The CDR3 contains 13 residues.